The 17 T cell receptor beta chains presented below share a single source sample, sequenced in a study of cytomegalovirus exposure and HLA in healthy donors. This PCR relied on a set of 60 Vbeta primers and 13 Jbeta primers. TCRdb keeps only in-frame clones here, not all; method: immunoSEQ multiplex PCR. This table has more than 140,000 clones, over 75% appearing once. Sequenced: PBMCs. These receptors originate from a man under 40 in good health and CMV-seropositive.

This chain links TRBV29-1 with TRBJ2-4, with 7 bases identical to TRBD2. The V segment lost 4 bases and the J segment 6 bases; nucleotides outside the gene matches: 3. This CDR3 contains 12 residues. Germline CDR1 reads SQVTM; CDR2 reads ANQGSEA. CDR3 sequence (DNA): TGCAGCGTTGGAACGGGGGGAAACATTCAGTACTTC. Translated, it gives CSVGTGGNIQYF.

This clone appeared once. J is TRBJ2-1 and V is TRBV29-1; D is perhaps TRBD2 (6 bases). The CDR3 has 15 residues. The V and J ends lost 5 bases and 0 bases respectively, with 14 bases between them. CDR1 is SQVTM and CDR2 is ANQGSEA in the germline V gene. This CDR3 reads CSVNLAVSSYNEQFF. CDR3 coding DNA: TGCAGCGTTAACTTAGCGGTCAGCTCCTACAATGAGCAGTTCTTC.

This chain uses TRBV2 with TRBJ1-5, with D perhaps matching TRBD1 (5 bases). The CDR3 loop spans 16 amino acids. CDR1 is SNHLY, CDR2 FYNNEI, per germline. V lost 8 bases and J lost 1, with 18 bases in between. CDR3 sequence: CASRRDVGWSNQPQHF. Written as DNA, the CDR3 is TGTGCCAGCCGCAGGGATGTCGGTTGGAGCAATCAGCCCCAGCATTTT.

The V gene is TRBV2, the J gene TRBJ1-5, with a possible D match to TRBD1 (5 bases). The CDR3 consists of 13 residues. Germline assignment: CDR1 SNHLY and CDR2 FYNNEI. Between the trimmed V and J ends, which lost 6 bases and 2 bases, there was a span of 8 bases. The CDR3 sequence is CASRGLGNQPQHF. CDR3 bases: TGTGCCAGCAGGGGGCTAGGCAATCAGCCCCAGCATTTT.

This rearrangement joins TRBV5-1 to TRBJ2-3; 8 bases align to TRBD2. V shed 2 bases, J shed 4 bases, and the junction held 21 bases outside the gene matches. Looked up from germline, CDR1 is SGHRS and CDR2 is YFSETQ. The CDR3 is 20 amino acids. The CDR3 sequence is CASSLGLAGGRGMNPDTQYF. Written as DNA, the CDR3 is TGCGCCAGCAGCTTAGGGTTGGCGGGGGGCCGCGGTATGAATCCAGATACGCAGTATTTT.

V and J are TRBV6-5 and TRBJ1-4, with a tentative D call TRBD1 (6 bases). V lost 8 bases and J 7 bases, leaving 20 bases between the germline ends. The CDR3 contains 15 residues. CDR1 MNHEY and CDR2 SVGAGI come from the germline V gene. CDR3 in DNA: TGTGCCAGCGGGGCTTTCATGGGGGCAGGTGAAAAACTGTTTTTT. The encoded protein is CASGAFMGAGEKLFF.

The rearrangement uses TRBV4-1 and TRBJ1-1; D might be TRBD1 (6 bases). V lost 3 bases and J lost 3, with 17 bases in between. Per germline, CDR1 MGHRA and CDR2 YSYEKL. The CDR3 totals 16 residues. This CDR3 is CASSQPLGHKDTEAFF. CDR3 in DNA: TGCGCCAGCAGCCAGCCCCTGGGACATAAGGACACTGAAGCTTTCTTT.

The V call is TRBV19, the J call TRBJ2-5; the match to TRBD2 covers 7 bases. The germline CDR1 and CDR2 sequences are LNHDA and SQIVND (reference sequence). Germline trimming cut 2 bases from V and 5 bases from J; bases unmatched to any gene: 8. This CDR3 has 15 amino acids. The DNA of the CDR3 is TGTGCCAGTAGTATACCCTCCCGGGGAGGGGAGACCCAGTACTTC. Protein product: CASSIPSRGGETQYF.

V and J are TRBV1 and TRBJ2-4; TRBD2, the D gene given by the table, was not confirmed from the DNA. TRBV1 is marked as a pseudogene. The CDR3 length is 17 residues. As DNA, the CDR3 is TGCACCAGCAGCCCCCCCCGGGAACTGCTAGCCAAAAACATTCAGTACTTC. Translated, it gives CTSSPPRELLAKNIQYF.

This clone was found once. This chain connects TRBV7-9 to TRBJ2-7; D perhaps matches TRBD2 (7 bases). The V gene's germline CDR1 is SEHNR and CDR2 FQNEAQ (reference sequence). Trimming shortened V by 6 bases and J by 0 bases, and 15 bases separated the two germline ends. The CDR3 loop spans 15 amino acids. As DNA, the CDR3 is TGTGCCAGCAGTACTGGGGGGGCGACCTCCTACGAGCAGTACTTC. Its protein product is CASSTGGATSYEQYF. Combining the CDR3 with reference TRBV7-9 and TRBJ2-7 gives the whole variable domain DTGVSQNPRHKITKRGQNVTFRCDPISEHNRLYWYRQTLGQGPEFLTYFQNEAQLEKSRLLSDRFSAERPKGSFSTLEIQRTEQGDSAMYLCASSTGGATSYEQYFGPGTRLTVT.

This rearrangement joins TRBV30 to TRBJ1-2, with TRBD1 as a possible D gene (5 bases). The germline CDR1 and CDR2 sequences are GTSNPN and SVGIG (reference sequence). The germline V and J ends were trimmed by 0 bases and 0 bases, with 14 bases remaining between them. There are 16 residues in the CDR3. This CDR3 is CAWSVGQLRTNYGYTF. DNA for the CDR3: TGTGCCTGGAGTGTGGGGCAGTTGAGGACTAACTATGGCTACACCTTC.

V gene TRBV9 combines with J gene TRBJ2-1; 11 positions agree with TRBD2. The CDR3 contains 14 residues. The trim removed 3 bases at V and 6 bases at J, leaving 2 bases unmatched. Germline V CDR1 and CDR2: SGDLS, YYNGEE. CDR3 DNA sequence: TGTGCCAGCAGCGACGGACTAGCGGGCAATGAGCAGTTCTTC. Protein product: CASSDGLAGNEQFF.

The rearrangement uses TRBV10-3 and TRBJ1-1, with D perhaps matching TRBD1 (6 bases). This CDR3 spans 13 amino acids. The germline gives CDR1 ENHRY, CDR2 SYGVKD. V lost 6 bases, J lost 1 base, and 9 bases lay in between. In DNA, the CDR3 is TGTGCCATCAGGCGGACAGCGAACACTGAAGCTTTCTTT. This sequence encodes CAIRRTANTEAFF.

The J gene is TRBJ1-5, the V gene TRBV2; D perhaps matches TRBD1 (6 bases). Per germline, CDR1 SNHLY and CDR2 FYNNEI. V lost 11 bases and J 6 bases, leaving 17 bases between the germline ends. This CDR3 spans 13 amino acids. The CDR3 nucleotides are TGTGCCGGGGGCCCCGTTCGCGGTCAGCCCCAGCATTTT. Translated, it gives CAGGPVRGQPQHF.

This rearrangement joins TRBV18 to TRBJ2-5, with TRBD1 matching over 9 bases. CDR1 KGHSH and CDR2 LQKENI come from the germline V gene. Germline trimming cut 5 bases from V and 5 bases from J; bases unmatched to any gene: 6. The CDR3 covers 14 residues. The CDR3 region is CASSTGQGRETQYF. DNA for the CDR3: TGTGCCAGCTCAACCGGACAGGGGAGGGAGACCCAGTACTTC.

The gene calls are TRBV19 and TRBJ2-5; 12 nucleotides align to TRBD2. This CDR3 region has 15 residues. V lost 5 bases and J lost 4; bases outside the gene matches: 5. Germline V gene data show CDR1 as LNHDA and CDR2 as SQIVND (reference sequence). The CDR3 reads CASSPAGLAGETQYF. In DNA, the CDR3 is TGTGCCAGTAGTCCGGCGGGACTAGCGGGAGAGACCCAGTACTTC.

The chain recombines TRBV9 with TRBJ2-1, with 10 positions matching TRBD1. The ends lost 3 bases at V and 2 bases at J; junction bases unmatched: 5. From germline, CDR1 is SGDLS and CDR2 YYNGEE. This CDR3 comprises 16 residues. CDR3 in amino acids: CASSALTGGAYNEQFF. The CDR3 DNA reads TGTGCCAGCAGCGCCTTGACAGGGGGCGCCTACAATGAGCAGTTCTTC.